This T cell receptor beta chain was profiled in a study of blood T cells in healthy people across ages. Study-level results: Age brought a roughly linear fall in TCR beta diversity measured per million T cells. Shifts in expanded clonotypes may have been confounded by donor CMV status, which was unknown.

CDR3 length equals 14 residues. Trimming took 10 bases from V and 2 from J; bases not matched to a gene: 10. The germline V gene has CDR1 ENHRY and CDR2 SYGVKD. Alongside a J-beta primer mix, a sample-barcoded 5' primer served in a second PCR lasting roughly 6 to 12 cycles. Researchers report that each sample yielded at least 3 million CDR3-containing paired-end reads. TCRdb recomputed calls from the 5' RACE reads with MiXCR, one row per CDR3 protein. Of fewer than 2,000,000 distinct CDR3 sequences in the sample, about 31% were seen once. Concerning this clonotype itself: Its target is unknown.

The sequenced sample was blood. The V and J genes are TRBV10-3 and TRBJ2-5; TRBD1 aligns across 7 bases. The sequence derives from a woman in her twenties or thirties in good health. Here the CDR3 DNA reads TGTGCCACTAAGAGGGACAGACAACAAGAGACCCAGTACTTC. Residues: CATKRDRQQETQYF.